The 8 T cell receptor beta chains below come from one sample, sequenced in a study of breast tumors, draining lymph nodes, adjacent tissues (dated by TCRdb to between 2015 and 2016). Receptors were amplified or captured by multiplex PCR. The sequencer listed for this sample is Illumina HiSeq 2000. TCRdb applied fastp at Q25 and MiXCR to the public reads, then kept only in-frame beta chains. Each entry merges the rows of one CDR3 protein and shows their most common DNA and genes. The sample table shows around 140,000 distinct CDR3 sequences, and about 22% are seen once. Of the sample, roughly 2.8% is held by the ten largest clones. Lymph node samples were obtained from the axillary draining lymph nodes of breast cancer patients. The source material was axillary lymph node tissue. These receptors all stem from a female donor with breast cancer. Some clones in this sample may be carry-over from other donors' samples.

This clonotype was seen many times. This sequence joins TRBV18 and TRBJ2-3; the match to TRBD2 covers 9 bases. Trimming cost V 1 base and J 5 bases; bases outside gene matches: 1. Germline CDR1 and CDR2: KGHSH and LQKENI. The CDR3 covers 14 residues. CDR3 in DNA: TGTGCCAGCTCACCACTAGCGGGAGAAGATACGCAGTATTTT. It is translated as CASSPLAGEDTQYF.

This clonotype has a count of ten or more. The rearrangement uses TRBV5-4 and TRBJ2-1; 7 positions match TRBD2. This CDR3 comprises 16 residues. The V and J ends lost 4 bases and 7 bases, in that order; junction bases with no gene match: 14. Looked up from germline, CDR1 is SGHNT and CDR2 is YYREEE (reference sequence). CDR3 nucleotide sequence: TGTGCCAGCAGCCGACTAGCTATGAGCATCCGGAATGAGCAGTTCTTC. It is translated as CASSRLAMSIRNEQFF. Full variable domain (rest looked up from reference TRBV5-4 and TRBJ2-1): ETGVTQSPTHLIKTRGQQVTLRCSSQSGHNTVSWYQQALGQGPQFIFQYYREEENGRGNFPPRFSGLQFPNYSSELNVNALELDDSALYLCASSRLAMSIRNEQFFGPGTRLTVL.

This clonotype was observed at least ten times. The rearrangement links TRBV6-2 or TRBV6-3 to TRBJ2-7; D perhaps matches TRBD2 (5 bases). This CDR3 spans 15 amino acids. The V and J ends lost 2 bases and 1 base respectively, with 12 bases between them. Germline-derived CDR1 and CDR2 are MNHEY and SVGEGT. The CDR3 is CASSYGATGSYEQYF. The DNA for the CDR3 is TGTGCCAGCAGTTACGGAGCGACGGGATCCTACGAGCAGTACTTC.

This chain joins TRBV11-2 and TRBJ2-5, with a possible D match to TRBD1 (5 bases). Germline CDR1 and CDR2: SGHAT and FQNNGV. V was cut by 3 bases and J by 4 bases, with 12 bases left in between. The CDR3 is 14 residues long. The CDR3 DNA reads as TGTGCCAGCAGCTTGGCCAGGGTCACAGAGACCCAGTACTTC. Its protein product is CASSLARVTETQYF.

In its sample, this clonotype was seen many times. Written as DNA, the CDR3 is TGCAGCGTTGAAGCCAATCCGGGACTAGCAGGCGTCGGGTTCAATGAGCAGTTCTTC. Its translation is CSVEANPGLAGVGFNEQFF. V and J are TRBV29-1 and TRBJ2-1; 9 positions match TRBD2. After removal of 1 base from V and 6 bases from J, the junction contained 19 bases not matched to a gene. Germline V gene sequence: CDR1 SQVTM, CDR2 ANQGSEA. This CDR3 has 19 amino acids.

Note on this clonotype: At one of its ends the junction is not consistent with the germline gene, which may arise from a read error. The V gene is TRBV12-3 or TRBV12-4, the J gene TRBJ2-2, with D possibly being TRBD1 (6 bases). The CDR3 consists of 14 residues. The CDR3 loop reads CTSSLGGNTGELFF. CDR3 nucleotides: TGTACCAGCAGTTTAGGGGGAAACACCGGGGAGCTGTTTTTT.

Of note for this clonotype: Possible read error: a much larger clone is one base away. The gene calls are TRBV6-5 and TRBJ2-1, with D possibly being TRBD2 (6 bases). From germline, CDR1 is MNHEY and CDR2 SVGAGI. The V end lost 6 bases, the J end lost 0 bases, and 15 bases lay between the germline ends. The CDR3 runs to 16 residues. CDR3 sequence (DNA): TGTGCCAGCAGCCGACTCGGGGGAAGCTCCTACAATGAGCAGTTCTTC. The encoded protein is CASSRLGGSSYNEQFF.

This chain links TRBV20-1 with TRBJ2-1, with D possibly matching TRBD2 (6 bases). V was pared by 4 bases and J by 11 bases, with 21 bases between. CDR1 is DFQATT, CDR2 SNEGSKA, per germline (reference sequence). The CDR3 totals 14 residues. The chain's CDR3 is CSAMPGLLPKKQFF. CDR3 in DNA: TGCAGTGCTATGCCGGGACTGCTCCCCAAGAAGCAGTTCTTC.